The next 5 T cell receptor beta chains were all read from a single sample in a study of T cells in Graves' hyperthyroidism and ophthalmopathy. There were TCR beta CDR3 regions amplified from RNA transcripts. A set of HTBI primers served as the primers for a first-round RT-PCR of the TCR CDR3. TCRdb called the multiplex PCR reads again in MiXCR, with one record for every CDR3 protein. The sample has around 600,000 distinct CDR3 sequences, roughly 14% seen once. The sequencing input was blood. These receptor sequences come from a woman in her fifties or sixties with Graves' ophthalmopathy.

This clonotype was recorded at least ten times. This CDR3 reads CASSWDGANTEAFF. The CDR3 coding sequence is TGCGCCAGCAGTTGGGACGGAGCCAACACTGAAGCTTTCTTT. This chain connects TRBV5-1 to TRBJ1-1, with D possibly TRBD1 on 5 matching bases. CDR3 length: 14 amino acids. Trimming took off 5 bases at V and 2 bases at J, with 13 bases between the two ends. Germline CDR1 is SGHRS and CDR2 is YFSETQ.

V usage is TRBV6-2 or TRBV6-3 and J usage is TRBJ2-2, with a weak D call TRBD1 (6 bases). There are 15 residues in the CDR3. Trimming shortened V by 6 bases and J by 3 bases, and 14 bases separated the two germline ends. Germline CDR1 reads MNHEY; CDR2 reads SVGEGT. The CDR3 nucleotides read TGTGCCAGCAGGTACAGGGTGTCGGACACCGGGGAGCTGTTTTTT. Translated: CASRYRVSDTGELFF.

This clonotype was observed many times. This rearrangement joins TRBV19 to TRBJ2-7, with TRBD2 matching over 9 bases. The CDR3 is made up of 16 amino acids. The V segment lost 3 bases and the J segment 5 bases; nucleotides outside the gene matches: 11. Per germline, CDR1 LNHDA and CDR2 SQIVND (reference sequence). This chain's CDR3 is CASSMPTGTSINEQYF. DNA of the CDR3: TGTGCCAGTAGTATGCCCACCGGGACTAGCATAAACGAGCAGTACTTC.

This clonotype was picked up many times. The chain links TRBV28 to TRBJ2-3; possible D gene TRBD2, 6 bases. Germline CDR1 reads MDHEN; CDR2 reads SYDVKM. V lost 5 bases and J lost 4, with 13 bases in between. The CDR3 runs to 14 residues. CDR3 coding DNA: TGTGCCAGCAGTCCCACGGGGGACGCAGATACGCAGTATTTT. It encodes CASSPTGDADTQYF.

This clonotype has ten or more counts. This sequence joins TRBV11-2 and TRBJ2-1; TRBD2 is a possible D gene (6 bases). V was shortened by 5 bases and J by 6 bases, with 17 bases between the two germline ends. CDR1 is SGHAT and CDR2 is FQNNGV in the germline V gene. The CDR3 runs to 15 residues. CDR3 in amino acids: CASSLLARGVNEQFF. The CDR3 DNA reads TGTGCCAGCAGCCTTCTAGCGAGAGGGGTCAATGAGCAGTTCTTC.